These T cell receptor beta chains were read from a single sample in a study of blood T cells in healthy people across ages. Using its own MiXCR run on the 5' RACE reads, TCRdb lists one record per CDR3 protein. The data show under 2 million distinct CDR3 sequences, almost 35% seen once. The sample taken for sequencing was blood. The receptor set was obtained from a woman aged 25-40 years in good health. Both conserved end residues are part of each CDR3. The order of the fields is J gene, clone size, D gene, V gene, CDR3 protein, CDR3 DNA. D genes are given only for firm matches. Some rows mark clone size as missing; the rest say once, few, many or name a class of expanded clone.

>TRBJ1-6|few|.|TRBV6-6
CASSTGRSSYNSPLHF
TGTGCCAGCAGTACAGGACGGAGCTCCTATAATTCACCCCTCCACTTT
>TRBJ1-2|.|.|TRBV5-6
CASSLMTSGYTF
TGTGCCAGCAGCTTGATGACAAGTGGCTACACCTTC
>TRBJ2-3|.|TRBD2|TRBV11-2
CASRGLAGGRGDTQYF
TGTGCCAGCAGGGGACTAGCGGGAGGGCGTGGAGATACGCAGTATTTT
>TRBJ2-7|.|.|TRBV9
CASSQGGGTTYEQYF
TGTGCCAGCAGCCAGGGGGGCGGGACCACCTACGAGCAGTACTTC
>TRBJ1-1|.|.|TRBV5-1
CASSLEGRKAFF
TGCGCCAGCAGCTTGGAAGGTCGAAAAGCTTTCTTT
>TRBJ2-1|few|TRBD2|TRBV3-1
CASSPGGGGIYNEQFF
TGTGCCAGCAGCCCAGGCGGCGGGGGTATTTACAATGAGCAGTTCTTC
>TRBJ1-2|.|.|TRBV20-1
CSATGTRGNYGYTF
TGCAGTGCCACTGGGACTAGGGGGAACTATGGCTACACCTTC
>TRBJ2-3|.|.|TRBV7-2
CASSLGHGGTDTQYF
TGTGCCAGCAGCTTAGGCCACGGGGGCACAGATACGCAGTATTTT
>TRBJ2-3|few|TRBD2|TRBV27
CASSHGTSGVDTQYF
TGTGCCAGCAGCCACGGGACTAGCGGGGTTGATACGCAGTATTTT
>TRBJ2-3|.|TRBD2|TRBV5-1
CASSLGPRAGDTDTQYF
TGCGCCAGCAGCTTGGGCCCGCGAGCGGGGGACACAGATACGCAGTATTTT
>TRBJ2-1|many|TRBD2|TRBV11-2
CASSLTSGHNNEQFF
TGTGCCAGCAGCCTAACTAGCGGGCATAACAATGAGCAGTTCTTC
>TRBJ2-1|.|.|TRBV5-1
CASSLSSSHNEQFF
TGCGCCAGCAGCTTGAGTTCCTCTCACAATGAGCAGTTCTTC
>TRBJ2-5|few|TRBD2|TRBV29-1
CSVSALGGVPGETQYF
TGCAGCGTCTCCGCGTTGGGGGGGGTGCCAGGGGAGACCCAGTACTTC
>TRBJ2-5|.|TRBD2|TRBV5-1
CASSFGVLAGDSLETQYF
TGCGCCAGCAGCTTTGGGGTCCTAGCGGGAGATTCTTTAGAGACCCAGTACTTC
>TRBJ2-3|few|.|TRBV6-1
CASSEQGITDTQYF
TGTGCCAGCAGTGAACAGGGGATCACAGATACGCAGTATTTT
>TRBJ1-2|few|.|TRBV29-1
CSVEDQSYGYTF
TGCAGCGTTGAAGATCAGAGCTATGGCTACACCTTC
>TRBJ2-7|many|.|TRBV29-1
CSAQAVKGVLGYEQYF
TGCAGCGCCCAGGCCGTGAAGGGGGTCCTAGGGTACGAGCAGTACTTC
>TRBJ2-5|few|TRBD2|TRBV6-5
CASSYKSGSGGHQETQYF
TGTGCCAGCAGTTACAAGTCTGGAAGCGGGGGGCACCAAGAGACCCAGTACTTC
>TRBJ2-3|few|TRBD1|TRBV5-1
CASSWRTGSTDTQYF
TGCGCCAGCAGCTGGAGGACAGGGAGCACAGATACGCAGTATTTT
>TRBJ2-1|.|TRBD2|TRBV9
CASSRRGLVPFF
TGTGCCAGCAGTCGTCGGGGACTAGTCCCGTTCTTC
>TRBJ1-1|few|.|TRBV3-1
CASSQGDFSEAFF
TGTGCCAGCAGCCAAGGGGATTTCTCTGAAGCTTTCTTT
>TRBJ1-1|.|.|TRBV7-9
CASSLGGENIEAFF
TGTGCCAGCAGCCTTGGCGGGGAGAACATTGAAGCTTTCTTT
>TRBJ2-5|few|.|TRBV20-1
CSAKAGTQGTQYF
TGCAGTGCTAAGGCGGGAACTCAAGGGACCCAGTACTTC
>TRBJ1-2|.|TRBD1|TRBV6-1
CASSEDDRGYGYTF
TGTGCCAGCAGTGAAGACGACAGGGGATATGGCTACACCTTC
>TRBJ2-7|.|TRBD1|TRBV20-1
CSVAGGPSSYEQYF
TGCAGTGTTGCAGGGGGCCCCTCTTCCTACGAGCAGTACTTC
>TRBJ2-5|.|.|TRBV25-1
CASSLRAPETQYF
TGTGCCAGCAGTTTAAGGGCCCCGGAGACCCAGTACTTC
>TRBJ2-4|.|TRBD2|TRBV20-1
CSARRGGLAGAKNIQYF
TGCAGTGCTAGAAGGGGTGGACTAGCGGGAGCCAAAAACATTCAGTACTTC
>TRBJ2-3|.|TRBD2|TRBV12-3/TRBV12-4
CASLTSGRADMQYF
TGTGCCAGCCTGACTAGCGGGAGGGCAGATATGCAGTATTTT
>TRBJ2-3|.|.|TRBV20-1
CSALAASQYF
TGCAGTGCTTTGGCAGCCTCGCAGTATTTT
>TRBJ2-3|.|TRBD2|TRBV18
CASSPGDSGLAYKTDTQYF
TGTGCCAGCTCACCAGGGGACTCGGGACTAGCCTATAAAACAGATACGCAGTATTTT
>TRBJ1-1|few|.|TRBV14
CASSPMLDTEAFF
TGTGCCAGCAGCCCCATGCTGGACACTGAAGCTTTCTTT
>TRBJ2-1|once|TRBD1|TRBV11-3
CASSLPGQGVNEQFF
TGTGCCAGCAGCTTGCCGGGACAGGGTGTTAATGAGCAGTTCTTC
>TRBJ2-7|.|TRBD2|TRBV20-1
CSARISGEIYEQYF
TGCAGTGCTAGAATTAGCGGGGAAATCTACGAGCAGTACTTC
>TRBJ2-7|.|.|TRBV27
CASSSSGGRLYEQYF
TGTGCCAGCAGTTCTTCAGGGGGGCGATTGTACGAGCAGTACTTC
>TRBJ2-7|.|.|TRBV12-3/TRBV12-4
CAAGRGSQREQYF
TGTGCCGCCGGCCGGGGGTCGCAGCGCGAGCAGTACTTC
>TRBJ2-1|.|.|TRBV20-1
CSARAYSGVSSYNEQFF
TGCAGTGCTAGAGCCTACTCCGGGGTCAGCTCCTACAATGAGCAGTTCTTC
>TRBJ2-3|.|.|TRBV28
CASSGPEGRDTQYF
TGTGCCAGCAGTGGACCCGAAGGGAGAGATACGCAGTATTTT
>TRBJ1-5|few|.|TRBV4-1
CASSQFQGSNQPQHF
TGCGCCAGCAGCCAATTTCAAGGATCCAATCAGCCCCAGCATTTT
>TRBJ1-6|few|.|TRBV20-1
CSAREQGTAPSPLHF
TGCAGTGCTAGGGAACAAGGGACGGCTCCCTCACCCCTCCACTTT
>TRBJ2-7|few|.|TRBV2
CASTGDGFYEQYF
TGTGCCAGCACCGGGGACGGTTTCTACGAGCAGTACTTC
>TRBJ2-3|.|TRBD2|TRBV4-2
CASSQVEAGGPATQYF
TGTGCCAGCAGCCAAGTGGAGGCGGGAGGACCTGCCACGCAGTATTTT
>TRBJ2-3|.|TRBD2|TRBV11-1
CASSLGTSGTVYGDTQYF
TGTGCCAGCAGCCTCGGGACTAGCGGGACGGTGTACGGAGATACGCAGTATTTT
>TRBJ2-2|few|.|TRBV7-2
CASSPPQVGELFF
TGTGCCAGCAGCCCACCACAGGTCGGGGAGCTGTTTTTT
>TRBJ2-7|many|TRBD2|TRBV4-2
CASSPGTSGELGQYF
TGTGCCAGCAGCCCAGGGACTAGCGGGGAACTTGGGCAGTACTTC
>TRBJ1-6|.|.|TRBV20-1
CSARSREWEYSPLHF
TGCAGTGCTAGAAGCAGGGAATGGGAGTATTCACCCCTCCACTTT
>TRBJ2-1|.|.|TRBV19
CASSIQAGNNEQFF
TGTGCCAGTAGTATTCAAGCGGGCAACAATGAGCAGTTCTTC